This is a list of T cell receptor beta chains from one sample in a study of cytomegalovirus exposure and HLA in healthy donors. This table comes from immunoSEQ multiplex PCR, and its TCRdb copy is limited to in-frame clones, with some not included. Of 75,000 to 100,000 clones detected, about three quarters appear once; the ten largest clones hold approximately 8.2%. Sequencing was performed on PBMCs. These receptors all stem from a man between 60 and 75 years old in good health and CMV-seronegative. CDR3s include the opening cysteine and the closing phenylalanine or tryptophan. The D gene is left open where the match is weak. A clone size is listed for some rows: how often the clone was seen (once, few, many), or a class if it is expanded.

TRBD1	TRBV6-5	once	15	TRBJ1-6	TGTGCCAGCAGTGCCCGGGACAGCCTTAATTCACCCCTCCACTTT	CASSARDSLNSPLHF
TRBD1	TRBV6-6	NA	13	TRBJ2-7	TGTGCCACCCAGGGGGCTGTCTCCTACGAGCAGTACTTC	CATQGAVSYEQYF
NA	TRBV21-1	few	17	TRBJ2-2	TGTGCCAGCAGCCAGGCTCGGGCTAGCGCGAACACCGGGGAGCTGTTTTTT	CASSQARASANTGELFF
NA	TRBV28	NA	13	TRBJ1-1	TGTGCCAGCAGGACTAACAGGGACACTGAAGCTTTCTTT	CASRTNRDTEAFF
TRBD1	TRBV28	NA	14	TRBJ2-7	TGTGCCAGCAGGACGGGACAGCTCCCCTACGAGCAGTACTTC	CASRTGQLPYEQYF
NA	TRBV7-9	NA	16	TRBJ2-1	TGTGCCAGCAGCCCAAGAACTCGTCTAATTCTCGATGAGCAGTTCTTC	CASSPRTRLILDEQFF
NA	TRBV19	NA	15	TRBJ2-3	TGTGCCAGTAGTCTAGAATTAGCTAGCACAGATACGCAGTATTTT	CASSLELASTDTQYF
NA	TRBV4-3	NA	16	TRBJ2-5	TGCGCCAGCAGCCAAGATTTTGCGGGGCTCCAAGAGACCCAGTACTTC	CASSQDFAGLQETQYF
NA	TRBV18	NA	12	TRBJ1-1	TGTGCCAGCTTAGCGGGGAACACTGAAGCTTTCTTT	CASLAGNTEAFF
NA	TRBV6-5	NA	16	TRBJ2-2	TGTGCCAGCAGTTCCCCCAAGGGTAGGGAGCCCGGGGAGCTGTTTTTT	CASSSPKGREPGELFF
TRBD2	TRBV19	NA	17	TRBJ2-1	TGTGCCAGTAGTATAGGGGGGACTAGCGGGGGGGCCCTCGAGCAGTTCTTC	CASSIGGTSGGALEQFF
TRBD1	TRBV4-2	NA	18	TRBJ1-6	TGTGCCAGCAGCAGCCGACAGGGGGGGATTTCCTATAATTCACCCCTCCACTTT	CASSSRQGGISYNSPLHF
TRBD2	TRBV7-6	once	18	TRBJ2-7	TGTGCCAGCAGCAAGACTAGCGGGGGTTCTATTAGCTCCTACGAGCAGTACTTC	CASSKTSGGSISSYEQYF
NA	TRBV7-2	NA	13	TRBJ2-3	TGTGCCAGCAGCTTAGCGGCCCCAGATACGCAGTATTTT	CASSLAAPDTQYF
NA	TRBV29-1	few	12	TRBJ2-5	TGCAGCGTTGAGGGAGGGGGAGAGACCCAGTACTTC	CSVEGGGETQYF
TRBD2	TRBV7-7	NA	16	TRBJ2-2	TGTGCCAGCAGCTCTCGACTAGCGGGGAACACCGGGGAGCTGTTTTTT	CASSSRLAGNTGELFF
NA	TRBV6-5	NA	14	TRBJ2-1	TGTGCCAGCAGTTACTCGTTCGGGGATAATGAGCAGTTCTTC	CASSYSFGDNEQFF
NA	TRBV5-5	NA	14	TRBJ1-5	TGTGCCAGCAGCCGGGACAAGGGGCATCAGCCCCAGCATTTT	CASSRDKGHQPQHF
NA	TRBV6-5	NA	13	TRBJ2-7	TGTGCCAGCGGCCAGGGCTATACCTACGAGCAGTACTTC	CASGQGYTYEQYF
NA	TRBV28	NA	13	TRBJ2-5	TGTGCCAGCACCCTTAGGACAGAAGAGACCCAGTACTTC	CASTLRTEETQYF
NA	TRBV4-1	NA	16	TRBJ2-7	TGCGCCAGCAGCCAGCCATCTGGCGGGGCAAACTACGAGCAGTACTTC	CASSQPSGGANYEQYF
TRBD1	TRBV25-1	few	16	TRBJ1-5	TGTGCCAGCAGTGAATCGGACAGGGGGAACAATCAGCCCCAGCATTTT	CASSESDRGNNQPQHF
NA	TRBV5-1	NA	16	TRBJ2-7	TGCGCCAGCAGCTTACGCGCGGGGCCCCCCGCCTACGAGCAGTACTTC	CASSLRAGPPAYEQYF
NA	TRBV29-1	NA	12	TRBJ2-7	TGCAGCGTATTGACTGATCTATACGAGCAGTACTTC	CSVLTDLYEQYF
TRBD1	TRBV6-1	NA	15	TRBJ2-3	TGTGCCAGCAGTGAACCAGGGGGAAGCACAGATACGCAGTATTTT	CASSEPGGSTDTQYF
TRBD2	TRBV10-3	NA	16	TRBJ2-5	TGTGCCATCAGTGAGGGGGTAGCGGGAGCTCGGGAGACCCAGTACTTC	CAISEGVAGARETQYF
TRBD2	TRBV28	NA	14	TRBJ2-1	TGTGCCAGCAGACAGGGACTAGGACGCAATGAGCAGTTCTTC	CASRQGLGRNEQFF
NA	TRBV10-3	NA	13	TRBJ1-1	TGTGCCATCAGTGAGGGATCAGGGACTGAAGCTTTCTTT	CAISEGSGTEAFF
TRBD1	TRBV7-2	NA	14	TRBJ2-7	TGTGCCAGCAGCTTAGGGACAGGGGGCGCGGGGCAGTACTTC	CASSLGTGGAGQYF
NA	TRBV28	NA	15	TRBJ1-4	TGTGCCAGCAGACCCCTTGGGGCTGGAAATGAAAAACTGTTTTTT	CASRPLGAGNEKLFF
NA	TRBV7-9	once	12	TRBJ1-1	TGTGCCAGCAGCTCGTATACAGGGCTGGCTTTCTTT	CASSSYTGLAFF
NA	TRBV7-2	NA	15	TRBJ2-2	TGTGCCAGCAGCCAAGGGGGTTCTGATACCGGGGAGCTGTTTTTT	CASSQGGSDTGELFF
NA	TRBV5-1	NA	12	TRBJ2-5	TGCGCCAGCCTATTCTCCCAAGAGACCCAGTACTTC	CASLFSQETQYF
NA	TRBV19	NA	15	TRBJ1-1	TGTGCCAGTAGTTACCGACAGGTAATGAACACTGAAGCTTTCTTT	CASSYRQVMNTEAFF
NA	TRBV5-6	NA	12	TRBJ2-7	TGTGCCAGCAGCTTGGCGTTTAACGAGCAGTACTTC	CASSLAFNEQYF
NA	TRBV30	NA	14	TRBJ2-2	TGTGCCTGGAGCGCCCTTACATCCGCCGGGGAGCTGTTTTTT	CAWSALTSAGELFF
TRBD2	TRBV15	NA	16	TRBJ2-1	TGTGCCACCAGCCGCCGAACCGGGACTAGCCCCAATGAGCAGTTCTTC	CATSRRTGTSPNEQFF
TRBD1	TRBV6-5	once	14	TRBJ1-1	TGTGCCAGCACCCCCAGGGGGCGGGACACTGAAGCTTTCTTT	CASTPRGRDTEAFF
TRBD2	TRBV7-2	NA	15	TRBJ2-3	TGTGCCAGCAGCTTAAATGGGGCTAGCGGGTGGGGGCAGTATTTT	CASSLNGASGWGQYF
TRBD2	TRBV27	NA	14	TRBJ2-7	TGTGCCAGCAGTTCCTCCGGGACTAGCGTCGAGCAGTACTTC	CASSSSGTSVEQYF
TRBD1	TRBV6-1	NA	17	TRBJ1-4	TGTGCCAGCAGTGAAGCCCAAACAGGGGCCTCTAATGAAAAACTGTTTTTT	CASSEAQTGASNEKLFF
NA	TRBV6-5	NA	15	TRBJ1-6	TGTGCCAGCAGTCCTTCTACAGGGCGGCGCTCACCCCTCCACTTT	CASSPSTGRRSPLHF
TRBD1	TRBV6-6	NA	15	TRBJ2-1	TGTGCCAGCAGTTACTCGACGCAGGGGGCAGGCGAGCAGTTCTTC	CASSYSTQGAGEQFF
NA	TRBV4-2	NA	13	TRBJ1-1	TGTGCCAGCAGCCAAGAGCGGAACACTGAAGCTTTCTTT	CASSQERNTEAFF
NA	TRBV6-5	NA	14	TRBJ1-5	TGTGCCAGCAGCCCGGTTGGTGGCAATCAGCCCCAGCATTTT	CASSPVGGNQPQHF
NA	TRBV19	NA	15	TRBJ2-2	TGTGCCAGTACCCCGGGACACATCAACACCGGGGAGCTGTTTTTT	CASTPGHINTGELFF
TRBD1	TRBV19	once	14	TRBJ2-7	TGTGCCAGTACCCGAGGACAGGGTATCTACGAGCAGTACTTC	CASTRGQGIYEQYF
TRBD2	TRBV2	NA	17	TRBJ2-7	TGTGCCAGCGGCGAGGGGGTTAGCGGGAGGGCCGTCCACGAGCAGTACTTC	CASGEGVSGRAVHEQYF
TRBD1	TRBV16	few	16	TRBJ1-5	TGTGCCAGCAGACCGGGACAGGGGGCCCATAATCAGCCCCAGCATTTT	CASRPGQGAHNQPQHF
NA	TRBV5-1	few	17	TRBJ2-3	TGCGCCAGCAGCTTGGCTCCGGCAAGCGACGGCACAGATACGCAGTATTTT	CASSLAPASDGTDTQYF
TRBD1	TRBV5-4	NA	16	TRBJ2-3	TGTGCCAGCAGCGACCCTGGACAGGGGGCAACAGATACGCAGTATTTT	CASSDPGQGATDTQYF
NA	TRBV5-8	NA	13	TRBJ2-3	TGTGCCAGCAGGAGTCAGGCCACAGATACGCAGTATTTT	CASRSQATDTQYF
TRBD1	TRBV11-2	few	15	TRBJ1-2	TGTGCCAGCAGCCGAACCGGGACAGGGCTAGGTGGCTACACCTTC	CASSRTGTGLGGYTF
TRBD1	TRBV6-5	NA	15	TRBJ1-2	TGTGCCAGCAGTGCGTCAGGGGGGCTAAACTATGGCTACACCTTC	CASSASGGLNYGYTF
TRBD1	TRBV6-1	NA	15	TRBJ1-4	TGTGCCAGCAGCGCCCCGACAGGGGTAAGAGAAAAACTGTTTTTT	CASSAPTGVREKLFF